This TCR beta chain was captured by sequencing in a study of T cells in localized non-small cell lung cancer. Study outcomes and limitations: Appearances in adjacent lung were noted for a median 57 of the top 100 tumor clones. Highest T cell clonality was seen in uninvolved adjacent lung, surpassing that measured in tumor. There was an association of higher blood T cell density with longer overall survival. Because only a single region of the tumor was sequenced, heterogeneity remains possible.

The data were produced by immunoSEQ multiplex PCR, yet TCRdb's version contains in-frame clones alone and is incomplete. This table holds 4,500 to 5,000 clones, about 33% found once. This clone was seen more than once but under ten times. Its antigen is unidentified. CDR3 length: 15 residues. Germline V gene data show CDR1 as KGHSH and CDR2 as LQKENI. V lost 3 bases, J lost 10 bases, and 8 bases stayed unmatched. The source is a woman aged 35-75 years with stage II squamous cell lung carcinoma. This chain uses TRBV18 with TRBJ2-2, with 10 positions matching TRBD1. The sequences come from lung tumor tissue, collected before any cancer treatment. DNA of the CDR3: TGTGCCAGCTCACCGGGGACAGGGGTTTTGGAGGAGCTGTTTTTT. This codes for CASSPGTGVLEELFF.